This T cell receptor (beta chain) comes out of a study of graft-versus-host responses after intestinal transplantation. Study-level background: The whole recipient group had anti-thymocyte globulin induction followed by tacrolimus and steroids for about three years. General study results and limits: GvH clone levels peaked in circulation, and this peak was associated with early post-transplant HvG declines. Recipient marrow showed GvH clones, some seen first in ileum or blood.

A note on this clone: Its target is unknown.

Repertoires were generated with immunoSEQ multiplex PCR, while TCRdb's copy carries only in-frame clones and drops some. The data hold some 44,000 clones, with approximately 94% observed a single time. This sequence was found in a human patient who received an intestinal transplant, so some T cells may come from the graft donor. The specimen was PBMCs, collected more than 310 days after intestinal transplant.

The DNA of the CDR3 is TGTGCCAGCAGTCAAGGACTAGCCGGGAGTAACACCGGGGAGCTGTTTTTT. The encoded protein is CASSQGLAGSNTGELFF. V is TRBV9 and J is TRBJ2-2; 8 bases map to TRBD2. CDR1 and CDR2 (germline): SGDLS, YYNGEE. Unmatched junction bases numbered 11, after V lost 5 bases and J lost 2 bases. This CDR3 contains 17 residues.